Below, 17 T cell receptor beta chains from the same sample are listed, as sequenced in a study of T cells in Graves' hyperthyroidism and ophthalmopathy. RNA transcripts yielded amplified TCR beta CDR3 regions. First-round RT-PCR with HTBI primers amplified the TCR CDR3 region. TCRdb analysed the multiplex PCR reads with MiXCR anew, one entry per CDR3 protein. In the table there are 530,000 or so distinct CDR3 sequences, more than 45% of which are singletons. The sequenced sample was peripheral blood or thyroid tissue (not recorded which). These receptors were obtained from a woman aged 18-29 years with Graves' hyperthyroidism.

The chain joins TRBV7-9 to TRBJ2-7; tentatively, D is TRBD1 (5 bases). The germline CDR1 and CDR2 sequences are SEHNR and FQNEAQ (reference sequence). The CDR3 is made up of 13 amino acids. V lost 5 bases, J lost 5 bases, and 13 bases lay in between. This CDR3 reads CASSAAGSDEQYF. The CDR3 DNA reads TGTGCCAGCAGCGCCGCAGGGTCCGACGAGCAGTACTTC.

In this sample, this clonotype turned up many times. The genes are TRBV5-1 and TRBJ2-5, with D unclear. This CDR3 has 14 residues. Germline V gene sequence: CDR1 SGHRS, CDR2 YFSETQ. V was cut by 0 bases and J by 1 base, with 7 bases left in between. In DNA, the CDR3 is TGCGCCAGCAGCTTGGCGGACGGCCAAGAGACCCAGTACTTC. It specifies CASSLADGQETQYF.

V and J are TRBV29-1 and TRBJ2-6; D unclear. This CDR3 spans 18 amino acids. Trimming left V 6 bases short and J 5 bases short, with 26 bases between. Looked up from germline, CDR1 is SQVTM and CDR2 is ANQGSEA. The CDR3 nucleotides read TGCAGCGTCCCTCCGGGTAGGCGCCAGACTGTTAGGGCCAACGTCCTGACTTTC. The encoded protein is CSVPPGRRQTVRANVLTF. The entire variable domain, with the rest obtained from reference TRBV29-1 and TRBJ2-6, is as follows: SAVISQKPSRDICQRGTSLTIQCQVDSQVTMMFWYRQQPGQSLTLIATANQGSEATYESGFVIDKFPISRPNLTFSTLTVSNMSPEDSSIYLCSVPPGRRQTVRANVLTFGAGSRLTVL.

This clonotype was counted ten times or more. This chain uses TRBV19 with TRBJ2-5; D assignment may be TRBD1 or TRBD2 (6 bases each). Trimming pared 5 bases from V and 5 bases from J, leaving 12 bases between. Per the germline V gene, CDR1 is LNHDA and CDR2 is SQIVND (reference sequence). This CDR3 is 13 amino acids long. CDR3 nucleotide sequence: TGTGCCAGTAGTCGGGGGCGGTGGGAGACCCAGTACTTC. It translates to CASSRGRWETQYF.

The J gene is TRBJ1-1, the V gene TRBV7-8; tentative D call: TRBD1 (5 bases). Trimming took off 1 base at V and 4 bases at J, with 7 bases between the two ends. The CDR3 length is 13 residues. Germline V gene lookup returns CDR1 SGHVS and CDR2 FQNEAQ. DNA for the CDR3: TGTGCCAGCAGCTTAGACGACAGCACTGAAGCTTTCTTT. Translating gives CASSLDDSTEAFF.

This clonotype was seen at least ten times. This rearrangement joins TRBV5-6 to TRBJ1-2, with D maybe TRBD1 (5 bases). This CDR3 is 14 amino acids long. V lost 1 base and J lost 7, with 14 bases in between. The germline V gene encodes CDR1 SGHDT and CDR2 YYEEEE. In DNA form, the CDR3 reads TGTGCCAGCAGCTTGCTATCAGGGATCGCTGGCTACACCTTC. Encoded protein: CASSLLSGIAGYTF. Full variable domain (outside the CDR3, taken from reference TRBV5-6 and TRBJ1-2): DAGVTQSPTHLIKTRGQQVTLRCSPKSGHDTVSWYQQALGQGPQFIFQYYEEEERQRGNFPDRFSGHQFPNYSSELNVNALLLGDSALYLCASSLLSGIAGYTFGSGTRLTVV.

The rearrangement joins TRBV20-1 to TRBJ1-5; possible D gene TRBD1, 5 bases. Germline lookup yields CDR1 DFQATT and CDR2 SNEGSKA (reference sequence). The CDR3 has 12 amino acids. The V end lost 4 bases, the J end lost 11 bases, and 15 bases lay between the germline ends. CDR3 protein: CSATIRDETQHF. DNA for the CDR3: TGCAGTGCTACTATCAGGGATGAGACCCAGCATTTT.

The V and J genes are TRBV5-4 and TRBJ1-2; D possibly corresponds to TRBD1 (5 bases). Germline V gives CDR1 SGHNT, CDR2 YYREEE (reference sequence). V gave up 2 bases and J gave up 6 bases, with 11 bases separating them. The CDR3 sequence is 13 residues long. CDR3 sequence: CASSFSQGHGYTF. The CDR3, as DNA: TGTGCCAGCAGCTTTAGTCAGGGCCATGGCTACACCTTC.

As for this clonotype: Germline is not matched at one junction end, which may reflect a read error. The rearrangement uses TRBV9 and TRBJ1-3, with 11 bases identical to TRBD1. The germline V gene has CDR1 SGDLS and CDR2 YYNGEE. The CDR3 spans 16 residues. The CDR3: CDSSGGQGAAGNTIYF. The CDR3 DNA sequence: TGTGACAGCAGCGGAGGACAGGGGGCGGCTGGAAACACCATATATTTT.

The chain carries TRBV20-1 and TRBJ1-5; the D is unclear. This CDR3 is 16 amino acids long. Trimming left V 8 bases short and J 2 bases short, with 22 bases between. Germline loops: CDR1 DFQATT, CDR2 SNEGSKA (reference sequence). Here the CDR3 DNA reads TGCAGTTCAAGACTAGCGGTGGGTGGTGGCAATCAGCCCCAGCATTTT. It is translated as CSSRLAVGGGNQPQHF.

V gene TRBV20-1 combines with J gene TRBJ1-2; D is possibly TRBD1 (5 bases). CDR1 is DFQATT and CDR2 is SNEGSKA in the germline V gene (reference sequence). The CDR3 totals 14 residues. The V and J ends lost 6 bases and 4 bases respectively, with 18 bases between them. The CDR3 region is CSAEGGAETYGYTF. Here the CDR3 DNA reads TGCAGTGCCGAAGGAGGGGCAGAGACCTATGGCTACACCTTC.

This chain connects TRBV12-3 or TRBV12-4 to TRBJ2-2; 8 positions match TRBD1. Losses at the gene ends were 6 bases for V and 3 bases for J; bases not matched to a gene: 6. The CDR3 is 15 amino acids. CDR3 protein: CASRLGQGYTGELFF. CDR3 sequence (DNA): TGTGCCAGCAGACTTGGACAGGGTTACACCGGGGAGCTGTTTTTT.

This clonotype was seen ten or more times. The chain is built from TRBV19 and TRBJ1-2, with TRBD1 as a possible D gene (5 bases). This CDR3 region has 14 residues. Trimming took off 7 bases at V and 4 bases at J, with 16 bases between the two ends. Germline V CDR1 and CDR2: LNHDA, SQIVND (reference sequence). The CDR3 is CASTLLTDPYGYTF. The CDR3 bases are TGTGCCAGTACCCTGCTGACAGATCCCTATGGCTACACCTTC. Using reference TRBV19 and TRBJ1-2 for the parts outside the CDR3, the full variable domain is DGGITQSPKYLFRKEGQNVTLSCEQNLNHDAMYWYRQDPGQGLRLIYYSQIVNDFQKGDIAEGYSVSREKKESFPLTVTSAQKNPTAFYLCASTLLTDPYGYTFGSGTRLTVV.

This clonotype was counted a few times. The chain joins TRBV11-2 to TRBJ2-7; D call uncertain. The assigned J gene may be wrong: the sequence end matches TRBJ2-1 better. In germline, CDR1 is SGHAT, CDR2 FQNNGV. This CDR3 has 11 residues. CDR3 loop: CASSFLGEQFF. The CDR3 DNA reads TGTGCCAGCAGCTTCTTAGGTGAGCAGTTCTTC.

This clonotype was picked up many times. The rearrangement joins TRBV12-3 or TRBV12-4 to TRBJ2-7; D is perhaps TRBD2 (6 bases). The CDR3 extends over 15 amino acids. Deletions cut 6 bases from V and 7 bases from J, with 22 bases between. CDR3 region: CASSPSGLGRNEQYF. The CDR3 DNA sequence: TGTGCCAGCAGCCCCTCGGGACTTGGGAGGAATGAGCAGTACTTC.

This CDR3 reads CASSYLTSGRGYEQYF. Written as DNA, the CDR3 is TGTGCCAGCAGTTACCTGACTAGCGGGAGGGGCTACGAGCAGTACTTC. The gene calls are TRBV6-5 and TRBJ2-7; TRBD2 agrees at 14 bases. Germline V CDR1 and CDR2: MNHEY, SVGAGI. The junction had 3 bases not matched to a gene; V was cut back by 2 bases and J by 3 bases. The CDR3 extends over 16 amino acids.

This clonotype was seen repeatedly, ten times or more. The chain carries TRBV5-1 and TRBJ1-6; tentatively, D is TRBD1 (6 bases). The germline V gene encodes CDR1 SGHRS and CDR2 YFSETQ. The CDR3 has 15 amino acids. The ends were cut back, 0 bases at V and 7 bases at J, with 11 bases in the middle. In DNA, the CDR3 is TGCGCCAGCAGCTTGGAGGGGGGGCGCAATTCACCCCTCCACTTT. Residues: CASSLEGGRNSPLHF.